This TCR beta chain was recorded in a study of beta chain features in type 1 diabetes. This clone was seen more than once but under ten times. Antigen specificity is unknown. Sequenced material consisted of expressed TCRB transcripts (all of the isolated RNA was reverse transcribed). Libraries were prepared by immunoSEQ multiplex PCR; TCRdb keeps only in-frame clonotypes and omits some of them. The sample shows fewer than 550,000 clones, around 10% of them seen only once. Findings of the study overall: Shorter TCRB CDR3s, moderately but significantly so, were found in Type 1 diabetes patients in all four CD4+ subsets. The VDJ junctions of type 1 diabetes patients carried fewer insertions and more deletions.

Averaging approximately 0.11 L, one heparinised blood draw came from each individual donor. The CDR3 length is 14 residues. The V gene's germline CDR1 is SGHRS and CDR2 YFSETQ. Trimming stripped 3 bases from V and 7 bases from J, with 16 bases between. Input material: naive CD4+ T cells from blood. V gene TRBV5-1 combines with J gene TRBJ1-2; D may be TRBD1 (5 bases). This clonotype was obtained from a woman between 18 and 30 years old in good health. The CDR3 here is CASSSGPTMGGYTF. The CDR3 bases are TGCGCCAGCAGCTCGGGACCAACGATGGGTGGCTACACCTTC.